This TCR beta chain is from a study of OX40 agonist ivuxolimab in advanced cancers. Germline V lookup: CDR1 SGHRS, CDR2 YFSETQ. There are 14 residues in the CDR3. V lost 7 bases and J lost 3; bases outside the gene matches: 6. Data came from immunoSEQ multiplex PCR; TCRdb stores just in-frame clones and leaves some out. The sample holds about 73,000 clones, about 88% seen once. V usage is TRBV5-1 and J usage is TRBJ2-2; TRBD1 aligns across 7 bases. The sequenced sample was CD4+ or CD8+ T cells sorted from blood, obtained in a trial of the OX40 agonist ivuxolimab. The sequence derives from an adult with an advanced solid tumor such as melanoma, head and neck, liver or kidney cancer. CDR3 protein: CASSDRDDTGELFF. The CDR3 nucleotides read TGCGCCAGCTCCGACAGGGACGACACCGGGGAGCTGTTTTTT.